This passage covers 30 T cell receptor beta chains from one sample sequenced in a study of beta chain features in type 1 diabetes. Investigators reverse transcribed all isolated RNA, so they sequenced expressed TCRB transcripts. Data came from immunoSEQ multiplex PCR; TCRdb stores just in-frame clones and leaves some out. The data show just over 600,000 clones, around 16% seen once. Sequenced material: naive CD4+ T cells from blood. These receptors came from a man in his late teens or twenties in good health.

This chain uses TRBV7-8 with TRBJ2-1; TRBD1 aligns across 12 bases. Germline V CDR1 and CDR2: SGHVS, FQNEAQ. Germline trimming cut 0 bases from V and 8 bases from J; bases unmatched to any gene: 8. The CDR3 is made up of 17 amino acids. CDR3 loop: CASSLADPGTGGYEQFF. The CDR3 coding sequence is TGTGCCAGCAGCTTAGCGGACCCCGGGACAGGGGGCTATGAGCAGTTCTTC.

This rearrangement joins TRBV27 to TRBJ2-5; 10 bases match TRBD1. The last part of the DNA fits TRBJ2-7 better; the J call may be wrong. CDR3 size: 14 residues. CDR1 is MNHEY and CDR2 is SMNVEV in the germline V gene (reference sequence). The CDR3 region has the DNA TGTGCCAGCAGTGGACAGGGGGGGGCCTACGAGCAGTACTTC. This translates into CASSGQGGAYEQYF.

The chain employs TRBV15 and TRBJ2-1; D perhaps matches TRBD1 (6 bases). Germline CDR1 reads LNHNV; CDR2 reads YYDKDF (reference sequence). Trimming removed 4 bases at V and 4 bases at J, with 14 bases between. The CDR3 is 15 residues long. The DNA of the CDR3 is TGTGCCACCAGCACTAACAGGGAGAGGTACAATGAGCAGTTCTTC. Its translation: CATSTNRERYNEQFF.

J is TRBJ1-1 and V is TRBV28; 10 nucleotides align to TRBD1. Trimming cost V 4 bases and J 1 base; bases outside gene matches: 3. Germline V gene data show CDR1 as MDHEN and CDR2 as SYDVKM. The CDR3 totals 15 residues. The CDR3 DNA follows: TGTGCCAGCAGTTCGGGACAGGGGCGGAACACTGAAGCTTTCTTT. Translation: CASSSGQGRNTEAFF.

This clone was detected a few times. V is TRBV19 and J is TRBJ1-2, with 10 nucleotides matching TRBD1. The germline V gene encodes CDR1 LNHDA and CDR2 SQIVND (reference sequence). J was trimmed by 7 bases and V by 3 bases; bases with no gene match: 8. The CDR3 is 15 residues long. CDR3 bases: TGTGCCAGTAGTATCCCGGGACAGGGGATAGGTGGCTACACCTTC. It encodes CASSIPGQGIGGYTF.

Only a few counts were recorded for this clone. V usage is TRBV7-3 and J usage is TRBJ2-1; no clear D gene. The CDR3 has 12 residues. Trimming left V 2 bases short and J 7 bases short, with 6 bases between. CDR1 and CDR2 (germline): SGHTA, FQGTGA. CDR3 amino acids: CASSLVANEQFF. CDR3 sequence (DNA): TGTGCCAGCAGCTTAGTAGCAAATGAGCAGTTCTTC.

This rearrangement joins TRBV15 to TRBJ1-6; no reliable D call. V gave up 0 bases and J gave up 7 bases, with 10 bases separating them. Germline CDR1 reads LNHNV; CDR2 reads YYDKDF (reference sequence). CDR3 size: 15 residues. CDR3 DNA: TGTGCCACCAGCAGAGATTGGACGGACAATTCACCCCTCCACTTT. It encodes CATSRDWTDNSPLHF.

The chain uses TRBV5-6 and TRBJ2-5; D is undetermined. The CDR3 is 14 amino acids. Trimming left V 0 bases short and J 5 bases short, with 11 bases between. Germline CDR1 SGHDT, CDR2 YYEEEE. CDR3 sequence reads: CASSLAARSETQYF. The CDR3 nucleotides read TGTGCCAGCAGCTTGGCCGCCAGGTCGGAGACCCAGTACTTC.

This clone has only a few counts. The J gene is TRBJ1-3, the V gene TRBV19; no clear D gene. Trimming removed 6 bases at V and 1 base at J, with 7 bases between. The CDR3 loop spans 13 amino acids. CDR1 is LNHDA and CDR2 is SQIVND in the germline V gene (reference sequence). CDR3 protein: CASRHASGNTIYF. CDR3 DNA: TGTGCCAGTAGACACGCGTCTGGAAACACCATATATTTT.

This clone was counted a few times. The J gene is TRBJ2-1, the V gene TRBV14; TRBD1 agrees at 11 bases. V shed 5 bases and J 9 bases; nucleotides not matched to a gene: 3. CDR3 length: 13 residues. Germline V gene sequence: CDR1 SGHDN, CDR2 FVKESK. The CDR3 sequence: CASSRDRGGEQFF. In DNA, the CDR3 is TGTGCCAGCAGCAGGGACAGGGGGGGTGAGCAGTTCTTC.

This clone was counted only a few times. V gene TRBV4-3 combines with J gene TRBJ2-6; D might be TRBD1 (6 bases). The CDR3 runs 15 residues. Looked up from germline, CDR1 is LGHNA and CDR2 is YSLEER. The V gene lost 4 bases and the J gene lost 0 bases, with 7 bases spanning the gap. This CDR3 is CASSLDSSGANVLTF. The CDR3 nucleotides are TGCGCCAGCAGCCTGGACAGCTCTGGGGCCAACGTCCTGACTTTC.

The gene calls are TRBV4-1 and TRBJ2-1, with D maybe TRBD1 (5 bases). The CDR3 totals 16 residues. V dropped 1 base and J dropped 5 bases, with 15 bases sitting between them. Per germline, CDR1 MGHRA and CDR2 YSYEKL. CDR3 region: CASSQAYRTTDNEQFF. The DNA for the CDR3 is TGCGCCAGCAGCCAAGCGTACAGGACGACCGACAATGAGCAGTTCTTC.

The chain is built from TRBV7-3 and TRBJ2-7; TRBD2 aligns across 8 bases. The CDR3 is made up of 15 amino acids. From germline, CDR1 is SGHTA and CDR2 FQGTGA. V was pared by 1 base and J by 3 bases, with 5 bases of the junction left unmatched. The CDR3 loop reads CASSLNAGGGYEQYF. The CDR3 coding sequence is TGTGCCAGCAGCTTAAACGCGGGGGGCGGCTACGAGCAGTACTTC.

The rearrangement joins TRBV5-1 to TRBJ2-5, with 9 positions matching TRBD1. The CDR3 totals 14 residues. Unmatched junction bases numbered 4, after V lost 2 bases and J lost 5 bases. Germline V gene data show CDR1 as SGHRS and CDR2 as YFSETQ. CDR3 region: CASSFTGGMETQYF. CDR3 bases: TGCGCCAGCAGCTTTACAGGGGGCATGGAGACCCAGTACTTC.

This clone was observed a handful of times. V usage is TRBV9 and J usage is TRBJ2-5; TRBD2 aligns across 12 bases. CDR3 size: 18 residues. The junction had 13 bases not matched to a gene; V was cut back by 4 bases and J by 3 bases. Germline-derived CDR1 and CDR2 are SGDLS and YYNGEE. This chain's CDR3 is CASSTGTSGRGSKETQYF. The CDR3 nucleotides read TGTGCCAGCAGCACCGGGACTAGCGGGCGTGGGTCCAAAGAGACCCAGTACTTC.

The chain carries TRBV5-1 and TRBJ2-1, with 9 bases fitting TRBD1. Germline CDR1 and CDR2: SGHRS and YFSETQ. V shed 4 bases, J shed 4 bases, and the junction held 9 bases outside the gene matches. The CDR3 extends over 16 amino acids. Here the CDR3 reads CASSLTTDRGYNEQFF. The CDR3, as DNA: TGCGCCAGCAGCCTAACTACGGACAGGGGATACAATGAGCAGTTCTTC.

This chain uses TRBV2 with TRBJ1-2; the match to TRBD1 covers 7 bases. After removal of 5 bases from V and 7 bases from J, the junction contained 7 bases not matched to a gene. Germline V CDR1 and CDR2: SNHLY, FYNNEI. This CDR3 has 13 amino acids. CDR3 DNA: TGTGCCAGCAGTATCCAGGGGGTTGCTGGCTACACCTTC. Its protein product is CASSIQGVAGYTF.

This clone appeared a few times. The chain carries TRBV6-5 and TRBJ2-2; the D gene is possibly TRBD1 (6 bases). V gave up 6 bases and J gave up 4 bases, with 15 bases separating them. Germline V gene sequence: CDR1 MNHEY, CDR2 SVGAGI. The CDR3 length is 15 residues. The CDR3 here is CASRGGGVTTGELFF. Here the CDR3 DNA reads TGTGCCAGCAGGGGTGGGGGCGTGACCACCGGGGAGCTGTTTTTT.

Only a few counts were recorded for this clone. CDR3 DNA: TGTGCCAGCAGCCAGCGGGGGGGTGCAGATACGCAGTATTTT. It yields the protein CASSQRGGADTQYF. The chain has TRBV13 and TRBJ2-3, with 10 nucleotides matching TRBD2. The germline V gene encodes CDR1 PRHDT and CDR2 FYEKMQ (reference sequence). J was trimmed by 4 bases and V by 5 bases; bases with no gene match: 3. The CDR3 totals 14 residues. Based on the CDR3 plus reference TRBV13 and TRBJ2-3, the full variable domain is AAGVIQSPRHLIKEKRETATLKCYPIPRHDTVYWYQQGPGQDPQFLISFYEKMQSDKGSIPDRFSAQQFSDYHSELNMSSLELGDSALYFCASSQRGGADTQYFGPGTRLTVL.

This clone came up a few times. The rearrangement uses TRBV7-2 and TRBJ2-3, with 14 bases identical to TRBD2. With V trimmed by 1 base and J by 3 bases, 0 bases remained unmatched. This CDR3 is built from 16 residues. Per germline, CDR1 SGHTA and CDR2 FQGNSA. CDR3 nucleotide sequence: TGTGCCAGCAGCTTAGGACTAGCGGGGGGGACAGATACGCAGTATTTT. Residues: CASSLGLAGGTDTQYF.

The chain is built from TRBV11-1 and TRBJ1-5, with 9 nucleotides matching TRBD1. The CDR3 extends over 14 amino acids. Germline CDR1 SGHAT, CDR2 FQDESV (reference sequence). V lost 5 bases, J lost 6 bases, and 5 bases stayed unmatched. CDR3 amino acids: CASSLDRGTQPQHF. The CDR3, as DNA: TGTGCCAGCAGCCTCGACAGGGGGACTCAGCCCCAGCATTTT.

This clone was detected a few times. V and J are TRBV29-1 and TRBJ1-1; D perhaps matches TRBD1 (6 bases). The CDR3 is 13 amino acids. V lost 5 bases and J lost 6, with 16 bases in between. Germline lookup yields CDR1 SQVTM and CDR2 ANQGSEA. The CDR3 nucleotides are TGCAGCGTTAAGAACCCAGGGGAACCTGAAGCTTTCTTT. Its translation: CSVKNPGEPEAFF.

The chain carries TRBV5-1 and TRBJ1-5; possible D gene TRBD1, 5 bases. Trimming shortened V by 0 bases and J by 7 bases, and 11 bases separated the two germline ends. CDR3 length equals 14 residues. Per germline, CDR1 SGHRS and CDR2 YFSETQ. The CDR3 sequence: CASSLEGLQQPQHF. The CDR3 DNA reads TGCGCCAGCAGCTTGGAGGGACTGCAGCAGCCCCAGCATTTT.

The sample holds a few counts of this clone. The V call is TRBV29-1, the J call TRBJ2-1; 8 bases fit TRBD2. Losses at the gene ends were 6 bases for V and 0 bases for J; bases not matched to a gene: 4. Germline CDR1 is SQVTM and CDR2 is ANQGSEA. The CDR3 is made up of 14 amino acids. CDR3 bases: TGCAGCGTGGGCACTAGCGGCTCCTACAATGAGCAGTTCTTC. Translated, it gives CSVGTSGSYNEQFF.

The genes are TRBV5-1 and TRBJ2-5; D possibly matches TRBD1 or TRBD2 (5 bases each). V was clipped by 4 bases and J by 5 bases, with 12 bases between them. CDR1 and CDR2 from the germline V gene are SGHRS and YFSETQ. The CDR3 is 13 amino acids. In DNA, the CDR3 is TGCGCCAGCAGCATCCAGGGCGGGGAGACCCAGTACTTC. Translated: CASSIQGGETQYF. Based on the CDR3 plus reference TRBV5-1 and TRBJ2-5, the full variable domain is KAGVTQTPRYLIKTRGQQVTLSCSPISGHRSVSWYQQTPGQGLQFLFEYFSETQRNKGNFPGRFSGRQFSNSRSEMNVSTLELGDSALYLCASSIQGGETQYFGPGTRLLVL.

This chain connects TRBV28 to TRBJ1-5; D remains unclear. Trimming took off 6 bases at V and 2 bases at J, with 17 bases between the two ends. The germline gives CDR1 MDHEN, CDR2 SYDVKM. The CDR3 consists of 16 residues. CDR3 sequence (DNA): TGTGCCAGCAGCCCACATCCGAGGGTAGGCAATCAGCCCCAGCATTTT. Translation gives CASSPHPRVGNQPQHF. The variable domain in full, with the rest retrieved from reference TRBV28 and TRBJ1-5, is DVKVTQSSRYLVKRTGEKVFLECVQDMDHENMFWYRQDPGLGLRLIYFSYDVKMKEKGDIPEGYSVSREKKERFSLILESASTNQTSMYLCASSPHPRVGNQPQHFGDGTRLSIL.

Of note for this clone: The same CDR3 arises from other DNA sequences in this sample as well. The chain combines TRBV7-9 with TRBJ1-6; maybe TRBD1 (5 bases). CDR3 length: 14 residues. Trimming cost V 1 base and J 7 bases, with 8 bases left between them. The germline V gene has CDR1 SEHNR and CDR2 FQNEAQ (reference sequence). The CDR3 DNA reads as TGTGCCAGCAGCTTAGGACGGGGGAATTCACCCCTCCACTTT. It yields the protein CASSLGRGNSPLHF.

V is TRBV5-1 and J is TRBJ1-1, with 7 positions matching TRBD1. Germline V gives CDR1 SGHRS, CDR2 YFSETQ. The junction had 12 bases not matched to a gene; V was cut back by 4 bases and J by 0 bases. The CDR3 consists of 17 residues. The CDR3 DNA is TGCGCCAGCAGCCTTGGCCCCGGGACAGAGATGAACACTGAAGCTTTCTTT. Amino acid sequence: CASSLGPGTEMNTEAFF.

The chain has TRBV19 and TRBJ2-7; 8 nucleotides agree with TRBD2. The J segment lost 3 bases and the V segment lost 5 bases, leaving 9 bases of the junction unmatched. The CDR3 is made up of 15 amino acids. Per the germline V gene, CDR1 is LNHDA and CDR2 is SQIVND (reference sequence). The CDR3 region is CASSPKSSGHYEQYF. The CDR3 DNA sequence: TGTGCCAGTAGTCCAAAGTCTAGCGGGCACTACGAGCAGTACTTC.

The chain joins TRBV9 to TRBJ2-7; D unclear. The CDR3 runs 14 residues. Trimming took off 0 bases at V and 5 bases at J, with 12 bases between the two ends. CDR1 and CDR2 (germline): SGDLS, YYNGEE. CDR3 region: CASSVGGSINEQYF. For the CDR3, the DNA is TGTGCCAGCAGCGTAGGGGGATCCATTAACGAGCAGTACTTC.